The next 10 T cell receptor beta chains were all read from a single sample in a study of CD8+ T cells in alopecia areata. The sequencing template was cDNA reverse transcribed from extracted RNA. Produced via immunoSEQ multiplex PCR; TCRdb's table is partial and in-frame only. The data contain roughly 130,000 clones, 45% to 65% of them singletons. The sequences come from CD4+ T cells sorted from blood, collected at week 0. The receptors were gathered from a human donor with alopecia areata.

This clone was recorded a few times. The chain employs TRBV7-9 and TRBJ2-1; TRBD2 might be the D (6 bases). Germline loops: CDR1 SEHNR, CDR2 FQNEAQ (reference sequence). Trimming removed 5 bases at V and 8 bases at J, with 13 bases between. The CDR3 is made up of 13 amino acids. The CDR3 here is CASSLEGRDEQFF. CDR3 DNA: TGTGCCAGCAGCCTGGAGGGCCGCGATGAGCAGTTCTTC.

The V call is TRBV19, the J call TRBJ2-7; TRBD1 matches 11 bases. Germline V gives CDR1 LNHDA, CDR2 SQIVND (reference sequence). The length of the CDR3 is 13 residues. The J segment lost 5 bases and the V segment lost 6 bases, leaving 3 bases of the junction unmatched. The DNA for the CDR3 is TGTGCCAGTAGCCGGACAGGGGGCAACGAGCAGTACTTC. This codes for CASSRTGGNEQYF.

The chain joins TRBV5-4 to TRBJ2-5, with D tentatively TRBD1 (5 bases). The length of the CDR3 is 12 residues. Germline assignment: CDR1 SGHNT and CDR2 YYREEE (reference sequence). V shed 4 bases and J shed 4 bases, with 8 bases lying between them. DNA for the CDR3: TGTGCCAGCAGCGCGGACACAGAGACCCAGTACTTC. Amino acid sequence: CASSADTETQYF. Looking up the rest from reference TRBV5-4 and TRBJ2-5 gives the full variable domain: ETGVTQSPTHLIKTRGQQVTLRCSSQSGHNTVSWYQQALGQGPQFIFQYYREEENGRGNFPPRFSGLQFPNYSSELNVNALELDDSALYLCASSADTETQYFGPGTRLLVL.

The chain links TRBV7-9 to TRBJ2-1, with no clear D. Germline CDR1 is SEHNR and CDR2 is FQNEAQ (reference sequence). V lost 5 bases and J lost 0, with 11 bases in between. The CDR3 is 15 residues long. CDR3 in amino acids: CASSLSRSSYNEQFF. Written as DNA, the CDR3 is TGTGCCAGCAGCCTTAGTCGGAGCTCCTACAATGAGCAGTTCTTC.

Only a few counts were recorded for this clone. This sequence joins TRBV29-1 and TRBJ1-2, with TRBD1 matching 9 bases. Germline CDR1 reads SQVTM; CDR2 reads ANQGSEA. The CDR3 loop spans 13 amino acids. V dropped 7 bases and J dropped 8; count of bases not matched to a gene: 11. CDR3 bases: TGCAGCGCGAGGGACAGGGCGCTAGAAGGCTACACCTTC. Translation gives CSARDRALEGYTF.

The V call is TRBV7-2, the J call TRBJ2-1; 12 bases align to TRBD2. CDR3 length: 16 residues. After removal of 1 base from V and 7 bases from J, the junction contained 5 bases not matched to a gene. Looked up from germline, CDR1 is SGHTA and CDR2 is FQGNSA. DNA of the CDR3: TGTGCCAGCAGCTTAGTTCTAGCGGGAGGGCCGAATGAGCAGTTCTTC. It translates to CASSLVLAGGPNEQFF.

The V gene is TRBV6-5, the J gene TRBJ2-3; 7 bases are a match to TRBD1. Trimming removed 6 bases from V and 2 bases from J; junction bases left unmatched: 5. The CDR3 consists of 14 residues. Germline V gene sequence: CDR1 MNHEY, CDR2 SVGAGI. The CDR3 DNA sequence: TGTGCCAGCAGCCTCGGGACAGTCACAGATACGCAGTATTTT. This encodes CASSLGTVTDTQYF.

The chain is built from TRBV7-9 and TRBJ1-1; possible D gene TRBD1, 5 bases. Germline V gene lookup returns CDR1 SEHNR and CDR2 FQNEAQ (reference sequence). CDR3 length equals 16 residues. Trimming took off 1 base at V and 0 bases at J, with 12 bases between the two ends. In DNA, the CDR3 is TGTGCCAGCAGCTTAGGAATGGGACGGATGAACACTGAAGCTTTCTTT. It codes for CASSLGMGRMNTEAFF.

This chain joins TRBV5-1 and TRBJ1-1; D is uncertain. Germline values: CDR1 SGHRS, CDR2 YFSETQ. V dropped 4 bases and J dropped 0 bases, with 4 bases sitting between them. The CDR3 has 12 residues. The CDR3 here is CASSRVNTEAFF. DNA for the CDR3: TGCGCCAGCAGCAGGGTGAACACTGAAGCTTTCTTT.

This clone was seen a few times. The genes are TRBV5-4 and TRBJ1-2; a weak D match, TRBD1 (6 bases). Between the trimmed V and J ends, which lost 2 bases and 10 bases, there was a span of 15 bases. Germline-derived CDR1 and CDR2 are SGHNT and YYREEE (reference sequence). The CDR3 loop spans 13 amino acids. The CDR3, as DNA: TGTGCCAGCAGCTTAGAGGGGGGAGCAGCCTACACCTTC. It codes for CASSLEGGAAYTF.